This T cell receptor (beta chain) was observed in a study of T cell clonality in common variable immunodeficiency. Using immunoSEQ multiplex PCR, the repertoire was profiled, and TCRdb retains in-frame clones only, with some absent. The sample has tens of thousands of clones, none seen only once. V dropped 3 bases and J dropped 0 bases, with 10 bases sitting between them. This CDR3 is built from 16 residues. CDR1 is SGHRS and CDR2 is YFSETQ in the germline V gene. This clone has a count of ten or more. The read ends 3 residues shy of where the CDR3 ends; the end is completed using the germline J gene.

This receptor was taken from a person between 18 and 75 years old in good health. Input material: peripheral blood mononuclear cells. The rearrangement uses TRBV5-1 and TRBJ1-6; possible D gene TRBD1, 6 bases. The part of the CDR3 DNA that was read is TGCGCCAGCAGCTCACAGGGTAGCTCCTATAATTCACCC. Translated: CASSSQGSSYNSP. The full-length CDR3 reads as CASSSQGSSYNSPLHF. Full variable domain (missing parts from reference TRBV5-1 and TRBJ1-6): KAGVTQTPRYLIKTRGQQVTLSCSPISGHRSVSWYQQTPGQGLQFLFEYFSETQRNKGNFPGRFSGRQFSNSRSEMNVSTLELGDSALYLCASSSQGSSYNSPLHFGNGTRLTVT.